This T cell receptor (beta chain) was captured by sequencing in a study of blood T cell repertoires in COVID-19. The overall study: Spain, Italy and the United States supplied samples that represented acute and convalescent COVID-19. From T cells, B-cell-depleted T cells, or PBMCs came the material, which was cDNA or gDNA.

The CDR3 runs 16 residues. Losses at the gene ends were 2 bases for V and 7 bases for J; bases not matched to a gene: 9. Per the germline V gene, CDR1 is SGHRS and CDR2 is YFSETQ. In the original processing: Estimation of nucleated cell counts relied on the amplification of reference gene primers. Here immunoSEQ multiplex PCR was the method, and the copy in TCRdb shows in-frame clones only, minus some. D and trimming come from the DNA, and the V and J calls and clone size come from that table. Of 55,000 to 90,000 clones in the sample, around 83% are singletons; the top ten hold around 32%. Sequencing was done on a sample of peripheral blood. The clonotype was recovered from a woman older than 75 with active or convalescent COVID-19. The chain couples TRBV5-1 to TRBJ2-2; 9 bases are a match to TRBD1. Here the CDR3 reads CASSFTGGMAGGELFF. DNA of the CDR3: TGCGCCAGCAGCTTTACAGGGGGCATGGCTGGCGGGGAGCTGTTTTTT. Drawing the rest from reference TRBV5-1 and TRBJ2-2, the complete variable domain is KAGVTQTPRYLIKTRGQQVTLSCSPISGHRSVSWYQQTPGQGLQFLFEYFSETQRNKGNFPGRFSGRQFSNSRSEMNVSTLELGDSALYLCASSFTGGMAGGELFFGEGSRLTVL.